This TCR beta chain comes out of a study of blood T cell repertoires in COVID-19. Overall study: Sites in the United States, Italy and Spain provided acute and convalescent COVID-19 samples.

This clone was detected only a few times. Original analysis: Nucleated cell number was recorded as an estimate derived from reference gene primer amplification. Assay used: immunoSEQ multiplex PCR; TCRdb lists only in-frame clones, some missing. D and trimming were read from the DNA, whereas the V and J calls and clone size are those reported in that table. The sample comprises around 140,000 clones, approximately 84% of which are singletons, and 1.9% rests with the top ten. From germline, CDR1 is SGHRS and CDR2 YFSETQ. The CDR3 has 15 residues. The V gene lost 0 bases and the J gene lost 6 bases, with 16 bases spanning the gap.

The rearrangement links TRBV5-1 to TRBJ2-7, with D possibly matching TRBD2 (6 bases). The clonotype originates from a woman aged 60-70 years with acute or convalescent COVID-19. The sample consisted of peripheral blood. This CDR3 reads CASSLALALSGEQYF. The CDR3 DNA is TGCGCCAGCAGCTTGGCTCTAGCGTTATCTGGCGAGCAGTACTTC.